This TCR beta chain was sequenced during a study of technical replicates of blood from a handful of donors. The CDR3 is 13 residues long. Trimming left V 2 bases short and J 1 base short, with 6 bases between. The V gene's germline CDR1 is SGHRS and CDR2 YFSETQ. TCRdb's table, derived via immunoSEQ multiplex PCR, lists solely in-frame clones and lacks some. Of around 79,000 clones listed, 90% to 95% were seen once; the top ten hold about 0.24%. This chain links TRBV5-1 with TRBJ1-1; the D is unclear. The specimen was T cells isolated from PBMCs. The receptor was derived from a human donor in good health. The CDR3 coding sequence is TGCGCCAGCAGCTTCGGAGGGAACACTGAAGCTTTCTTT. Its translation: CASSFGGNTEAFF.